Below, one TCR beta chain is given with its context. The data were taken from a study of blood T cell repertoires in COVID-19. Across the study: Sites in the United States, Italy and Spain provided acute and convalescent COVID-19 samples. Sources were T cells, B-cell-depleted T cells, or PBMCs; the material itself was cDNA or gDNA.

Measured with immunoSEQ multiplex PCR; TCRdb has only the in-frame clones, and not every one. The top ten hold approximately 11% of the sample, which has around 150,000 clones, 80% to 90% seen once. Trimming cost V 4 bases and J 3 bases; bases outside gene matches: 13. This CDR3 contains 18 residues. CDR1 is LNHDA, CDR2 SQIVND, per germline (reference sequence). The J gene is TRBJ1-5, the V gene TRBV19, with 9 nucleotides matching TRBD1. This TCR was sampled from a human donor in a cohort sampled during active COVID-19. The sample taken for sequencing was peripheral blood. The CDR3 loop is CASSTPGTGLSFNQPQHF. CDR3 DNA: TGTGCCAGTAGTACCCCCGGGACAGGGTTGTCGTTCAATCAGCCCCAGCATTTT. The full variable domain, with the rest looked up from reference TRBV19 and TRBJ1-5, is DGGITQSPKYLFRKEGQNVTLSCEQNLNHDAMYWYRQDPGQGLRLIYYSQIVNDFQKGDIAEGYSVSREKKESFPLTVTSAQKNPTAFYLCASSTPGTGLSFNQPQHFGDGTRLSIL.